The 13 T cell receptor beta chains below come from one sample, sequenced in a study of blood T cell repertoires in COVID-19. Measured with immunoSEQ multiplex PCR; TCRdb has only the in-frame clones, and not every one. The sample carries under 450,000 clones, 70% to 90% recorded once. Sequenced sample: peripheral blood. Receptors originate from a woman aged 45-65 years with COVID-19, enrolled during active disease.

In DNA form, the CDR3 reads TGCGCCAGCAGCTTCGGGGGGGCAATAAATGACAATGAGCAGTTCTTC. Its translation: CASSFGGAINDNEQFF. The J gene is TRBJ2-1, the V gene TRBV5-1; 8 bases match TRBD2. The germline CDR1 and CDR2 sequences are SGHRS and YFSETQ. The V segment lost 2 bases and the J segment 5 bases; nucleotides outside the gene matches: 9. This CDR3 has 16 amino acids.

V and J are TRBV15 and TRBJ1-2, with no clear D. Between the trimmed V and J ends, which lost 1 base and 4 bases, there was a span of 10 bases. This CDR3 has 14 amino acids. Germline V gene sequence: CDR1 LNHNV, CDR2 YYDKDF (reference sequence). CDR3 nucleotides: TGTGCCACCAGCAGAGTGATGGAGGGCTATGGCTACACCTTC. The encoded protein is CATSRVMEGYGYTF.

This clone was detected once. The genes are TRBV12-5 and TRBJ1-1; D might be TRBD1 (5 bases). Trimming took 8 bases from V and 5 from J, leaving 27 bases between them. The CDR3 runs 17 residues. From germline, CDR1 is LGHNT and CDR2 FRNRAP. The CDR3 sequence is CASLVKPYGGWKTEAFF. CDR3 DNA: TGTGCTAGTCTGGTCAAACCCTACGGGGGGTGGAAGACTGAAGCTTTCTTT. The variable domain in full, with the rest retrieved from reference TRBV12-5 and TRBJ1-1, is DARVTQTPRHKVTEMGQEVTMRCQPILGHNTVFWYRQTMMQGLELLAYFRNRAPLDDSGMPKDRFSAEMPDATLATLKIQPSEPRDSAVYFCASLVKPYGGWKTEAFFGQGTRLTVV.

Concerning this clone itself: At one of its ends the junction is not consistent with the germline gene, which may arise from a read error. The V and J genes are TRBV5-5 and TRBJ2-1, with 13 bases matching TRBD2. Germline values: CDR1 SGHKS, CDR2 YYEKEE (reference sequence). CDR3 size: 17 residues. CDR3 coding DNA: TGTGCCAGCAGCTTGGGACTAGCGGGGGGCCCGAGTAATGGGCAGTTCTTC. This gives the protein CASSLGLAGGPSNGQFF.

The V and J genes are TRBV21-1 and TRBJ2-1; the DNA was not compared with TRBD2, the D call given in the table. TRBV21-1 is a pseudogene locus. The CDR3 contains 13 residues. The CDR3 nucleotides are TGTGCCAGCAAGGAGACGGAGGTCGATGAGCAGTTCTTC. This translates into CASKETEVDEQFF.

V gene TRBV27 combines with J gene TRBJ1-3, with 7 bases identical to TRBD1. Losses at the gene ends were 6 bases for V and 4 bases for J; bases not matched to a gene: 12. The CDR3 covers 16 residues. The germline CDR1 and CDR2 sequences are MNHEY and SMNVEV (reference sequence). This CDR3 is CASRLTGNSMGNTIYF. The CDR3 nucleotides are TGTGCCAGCAGGCTGACAGGGAATAGTATGGGAAACACCATATATTTT.

The gene calls are TRBV9 and TRBJ2-1; D is possibly TRBD2 (6 bases). This CDR3 has 17 amino acids. Trimming shortened V by 0 bases and J by 0 bases, and 13 bases separated the two germline ends. The germline CDR1 and CDR2 sequences are SGDLS and YYNGEE. The CDR3 sequence: CASSVAAGTPSYNEQFF. CDR3 coding DNA: TGTGCCAGCAGCGTAGCCGCGGGGACGCCCTCCTACAATGAGCAGTTCTTC.

This clone showed up just once. V is TRBV5-1 and J is TRBJ1-1; weak D call: TRBD1 (6 bases). Trimming cost V 5 bases and J 3 bases, with 11 bases left between them. The CDR3 is 13 amino acids. From germline, CDR1 is SGHRS and CDR2 YFSETQ. DNA for the CDR3: TGCGCCAGCAGATTGAAGGGGGACACTGAAGCTTTCTTT. The encoded protein is CASRLKGDTEAFF.

The gene calls are TRBV10-3 and TRBJ1-5; a possible D gene is TRBD1 (5 bases). Germline V gene data show CDR1 as ENHRY and CDR2 as SYGVKD. The CDR3 has 14 amino acids. The V gene lost 5 bases and the J gene lost 5 bases, with 13 bases spanning the gap. DNA of the CDR3: TGTGCCATCAGTCCTGACAGTACAGATCAGCCCCAGCATTTT. It specifies CAISPDSTDQPQHF.

The rearrangement joins TRBV24-1 to TRBJ2-3; the D is unclear. Germline V gene lookup returns CDR1 KGHDR and CDR2 SFDVKD. The CDR3 runs 13 residues. Trimming removed 9 bases from V and 2 bases from J, with 11 bases in between. CDR3 sequence reads: CATAEDYTDTQYF. CDR3 sequence (DNA): TGTGCCACCGCAGAAGATTACACAGATACGCAGTATTTT.

In regard to this clone: Other nucleotide sequences from this sample produce the same CDR3. CDR3 coding DNA: TGTGCCACCAGCACGGCTAACTATGGCTACACCTTC. Protein sequence: CATSTANYGYTF. This chain uses TRBV15 with TRBJ1-2, with D uncertain. The CDR3 has 12 residues. V gave up 4 bases and J gave up 0 bases, with 3 bases separating them. The germline gives CDR1 LNHNV, CDR2 YYDKDF (reference sequence). Looking up the rest from reference TRBV15 and TRBJ1-2 gives the full variable domain: DAMVIQNPRYQVTQFGKPVTLSCSQTLNHNVMYWYQQKSSQAPKLLFHYYDKDFNNEADTPDNFQSRRPNTSFCFLDIRSPGLGDTAMYLCATSTANYGYTFGSGTRLTVV.

This clone was seen just once. V is TRBV7-9 and J is TRBJ2-2, with 7 bases matching TRBD1. Per the germline V gene, CDR1 is SEHNR and CDR2 is FQNEAQ (reference sequence). V lost 5 bases to trimming and J lost 2 bases; unmatched junction nucleotides: 11. This CDR3 region has 17 residues. CDR3 residues: CASSQVGTALNTGELFF. CDR3 DNA sequence: TGTGCCAGCAGCCAGGTCGGGACAGCACTTAACACCGGGGAGCTGTTTTTT.

This chain links TRBV4-2 with TRBJ1-1; D is unclear. Germline V CDR1 and CDR2: LGHNA, YNFKEQ. Deletions cut 4 bases from V and 5 bases from J, with 8 bases between. CDR3 size: 12 residues. CDR3 nucleotides: TGTGCCAGCAGCCTCGCGGGGACTGAAGCTTTCTTT. Translated: CASSLAGTEAFF.